This is a list of T cell receptor beta chains from one sample in a study of control samples from healthy donors and cancer patients. Profiled with immunoSEQ multiplex PCR; TCRdb holds only in-frame clones, not every one. The data contain roughly 86,000 clones, 93% of them singletons. The sample taken for sequencing was blood. These receptors came from a woman in her 30s in good health. Each CDR3 is given with its conserved first and last residue.

CDR3 protein: CASVYKVLGGVNEQFF
J gene: TRBJ2-1
V gene: TRBV7-3

CDR3 protein: CASSTTGQRQPQHF
J gene: TRBJ1-5
V gene: TRBV3-1/TRBV3-2

CDR3 protein: CASSLASGSTGELFF
J gene: TRBJ2-2
V gene: TRBV5-1

CDR3 protein: CASSYGWGSDQPQHF
J gene: TRBJ1-5
V gene: TRBV6-6

CDR3 protein: CASSRQNTEAFF
J gene: TRBJ1-1
V gene: TRBV6-5

CDR3 protein: CASSPKWAGGTNTGELFF
J gene: TRBJ2-2
V gene: TRBV7-8

CDR3 protein: CASSQRIGEQYF
J gene: TRBJ2-7
V gene: TRBV3-1/TRBV3-2

CDR3 protein: CASSLYVLRTGDNTEAFF
J gene: TRBJ1-1
V gene: TRBV7-9

CDR3 protein: CASSLQGAISPLHF
J gene: TRBJ1-6
V gene: TRBV19

CDR3 protein: CSVEENYGYTF
J gene: TRBJ1-2
V gene: TRBV29-1

CDR3 protein: CASSYRGMEPQHF
J gene: TRBJ1-5
V gene: TRBV2

CDR3 protein: CASSPRDGPSNEQFF
J gene: TRBJ2-1
V gene: TRBV5-1

CDR3 protein: CAIRPDTAGYTF
J gene: TRBJ1-2
V gene: TRBV10-3

CDR3 protein: CASSFRAGLLNQPQHF
J gene: TRBJ1-5
V gene: TRBV28

CDR3 protein: CASSLDSTNEKLFF
J gene: TRBJ1-4
V gene: TRBV5-1

CDR3 protein: CASSTTGGGYNSPLHF
J gene: TRBJ1-6
V gene: TRBV7-9

CDR3 protein: CASSITATRFTYEQYF
J gene: TRBJ2-7
V gene: TRBV21-1

CDR3 protein: CAWADRIDQPQHF
J gene: TRBJ1-5
V gene: TRBV30

CDR3 protein: CAISAPGTGQFF
J gene: TRBJ2-1
V gene: TRBV10-3

CDR3 protein: CASSSPGRAAVITQYF
J gene: TRBJ2-3
V gene: TRBV6-5

CDR3 protein: CASSFRNQPQHF
J gene: TRBJ1-5
V gene: TRBV12-3/TRBV12-4

CDR3 protein: CASSQDTVAGGNRYEQYF
J gene: TRBJ2-7
V gene: TRBV3-1/TRBV3-2

CDR3 protein: CASRPRGREQYF
J gene: TRBJ2-7
V gene: TRBV6-5

CDR3 protein: CASSVGNLNEKLFF
J gene: TRBJ1-4
V gene: TRBV9

CDR3 protein: CASSEAPLGTSYEQYF
J gene: TRBJ2-7
V gene: TRBV6-1

CDR3 protein: CASSPVDSGPYEQYF
J gene: TRBJ2-7
V gene: TRBV11-3

CDR3 protein: CASSIDPVHGTYGYTF
J gene: TRBJ1-2
V gene: TRBV19

CDR3 protein: CASSLAGPGSYYGYTF
J gene: TRBJ1-2
V gene: TRBV7-8

CDR3 protein: CASVLGGKGTQYF
J gene: TRBJ2-5
V gene: TRBV7-9

CDR3 protein: CASLAPGPQGGYTF
J gene: TRBJ1-2
V gene: TRBV9

CDR3 protein: CASSQAGSPNEKLFF
J gene: TRBJ1-4
V gene: TRBV3-1/TRBV3-2

CDR3 protein: CASSLGDRELTDTQYF
J gene: TRBJ2-3
V gene: TRBV7-3

CDR3 protein: CASSLARPGTDTQYF
J gene: TRBJ2-3
V gene: TRBV7-8

CDR3 protein: CASSIVSSYNSPLHF
J gene: TRBJ1-6
V gene: TRBV28

CDR3 protein: CASSIGKETQYF
J gene: TRBJ2-5
V gene: TRBV19

CDR3 protein: CASSSTLRTLDFSGNTIYF
J gene: TRBJ1-3
V gene: TRBV6-2/TRBV6-3

CDR3 protein: CASTLSQGHEQFF
J gene: TRBJ2-1
V gene: TRBV9

CDR3 protein: CASSLRQGANYEQYF
J gene: TRBJ2-7
V gene: TRBV7-2